Sequencing of this TCR beta chain was carried out in a study of blood T cell repertoires in COVID-19. Overall study context: Some COVID-19 samples were acute and others convalescent; all came from the United States, Italy and Spain. PBMCs, B-cell-depleted T cells, or T cells were the source of the cDNA or gDNA that made up the material.

This CDR3 is built from 14 residues. Looked up from germline, CDR1 is SGHRS and CDR2 is YFSETQ. V lost 2 bases and J 3 bases, leaving 11 bases between the germline ends. With regard to this clone: Other DNA variants within this sample encode the same CDR3.

Authors' data handling: Amplification with reference gene primers provided the estimates of nucleated cell counts. Clones were read by immunoSEQ multiplex PCR, and TCRdb kept only the in-frame ones, dropping some. The D gene and trimming were derived from the DNA, and the V and J assignments and clone size from that table. The sample includes a few hundred thousand clones, 80% to 90% of them seen just once. The clonotype comes from a woman older than 75 with acute or convalescent COVID-19. Specimen: peripheral blood. The chain combines TRBV5-1 with TRBJ1-1, with D possibly being TRBD1 (5 bases). The CDR3 protein is CASSLAGSDTEAFF. In nucleotides, the CDR3 is TGCGCCAGCAGCTTAGCAGGGTCTGACACTGAAGCTTTCTTT. The full variable domain, rest sourced from reference TRBV5-1 and TRBJ1-1, is KAGVTQTPRYLIKTRGQQVTLSCSPISGHRSVSWYQQTPGQGLQFLFEYFSETQRNKGNFPGRFSGRQFSNSRSEMNVSTLELGDSALYLCASSLAGSDTEAFFGQGTRLTVV.